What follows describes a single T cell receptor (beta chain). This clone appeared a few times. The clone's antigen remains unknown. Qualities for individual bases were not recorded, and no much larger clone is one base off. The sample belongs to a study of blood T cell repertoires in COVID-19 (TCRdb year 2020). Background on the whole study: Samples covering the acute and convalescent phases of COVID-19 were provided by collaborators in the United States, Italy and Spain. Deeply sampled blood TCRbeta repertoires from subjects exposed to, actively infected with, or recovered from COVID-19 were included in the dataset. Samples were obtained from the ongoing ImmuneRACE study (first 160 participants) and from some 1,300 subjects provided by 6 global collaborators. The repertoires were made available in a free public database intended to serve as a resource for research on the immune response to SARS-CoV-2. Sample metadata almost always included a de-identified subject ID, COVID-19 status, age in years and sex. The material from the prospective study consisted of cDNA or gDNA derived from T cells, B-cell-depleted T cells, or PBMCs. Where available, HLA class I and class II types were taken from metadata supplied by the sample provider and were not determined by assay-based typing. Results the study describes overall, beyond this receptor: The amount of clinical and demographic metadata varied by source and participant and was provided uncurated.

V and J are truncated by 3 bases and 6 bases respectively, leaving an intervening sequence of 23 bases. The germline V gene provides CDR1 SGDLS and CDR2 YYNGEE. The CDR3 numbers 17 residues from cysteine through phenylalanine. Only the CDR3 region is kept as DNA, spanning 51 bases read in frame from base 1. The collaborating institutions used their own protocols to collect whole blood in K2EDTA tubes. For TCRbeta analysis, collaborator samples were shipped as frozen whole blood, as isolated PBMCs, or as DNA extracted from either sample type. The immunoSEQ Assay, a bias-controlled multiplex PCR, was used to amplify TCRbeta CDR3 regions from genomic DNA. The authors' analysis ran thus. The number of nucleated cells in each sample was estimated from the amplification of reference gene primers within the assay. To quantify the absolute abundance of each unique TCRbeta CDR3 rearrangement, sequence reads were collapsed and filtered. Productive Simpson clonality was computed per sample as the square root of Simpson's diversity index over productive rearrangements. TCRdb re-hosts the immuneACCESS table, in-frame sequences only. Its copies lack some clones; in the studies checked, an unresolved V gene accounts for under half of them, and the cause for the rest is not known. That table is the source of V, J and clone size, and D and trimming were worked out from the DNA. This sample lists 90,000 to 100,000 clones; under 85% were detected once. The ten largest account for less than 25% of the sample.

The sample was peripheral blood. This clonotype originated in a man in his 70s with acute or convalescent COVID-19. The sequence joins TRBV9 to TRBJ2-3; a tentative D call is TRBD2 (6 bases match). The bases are TGTGCCAGCAGCGCCGGCCCCTCGGTTGGACTATCGGATACGCAGTATTTT. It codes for CASSAGPSVGLSDTQYF. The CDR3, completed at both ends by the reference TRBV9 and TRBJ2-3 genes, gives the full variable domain DSGVTQTPKHLITATGQRVTLRCSPRSGDLSVYWYQQSLDQGLQFLIQYYNGEERAKGNILERFSAQQFPDLHSELNLSSLELGDSALYFCASSAGPSVGLSDTQYFGPGTRLTVL.